This T cell receptor (beta chain) was captured in a study of blood T cell repertoires in COVID-19. Generated by immunoSEQ multiplex PCR, the TCRdb table keeps only in-frame clones and is missing some. The sample holds fewer than 500,000 clones; roughly 89% are singletons and the top ten take over 1.3%. The CDR3 spans 17 residues. The rearrangement joins TRBV12-2 to TRBJ2-1; TRBD2 is the table's D call, not checked against the DNA. TRBV12-2 is noted as a pseudogene. The receptor was derived from a woman aged 25 to 39 with active or convalescent COVID-19. What was sequenced was peripheral blood. CDR3 residues: CASRSAPTGGRPNEQFF. The CDR3 DNA sequence: TGTGCAAGTCGCTCTGCCCCCACGGGCGGGAGGCCCAATGAGCAGTTCTTC.